This T cell receptor (beta chain) was captured in a study of T cell repertoires in cytomegalovirus infection. CDR1 is MNHEY and CDR2 is SVGAGI in the germline V gene. The CDR3 has 17 residues. The V and J ends lost 7 bases and 0 bases respectively, with 16 bases between them. Turning to this clonotype: Its antigen is still unknown. A much bigger clone sits one base away, suggesting this may be a read error.

Findings of the study overall: Summed public TCR beta family frequency identified CMV carriers bearing the relevant HLA.

TCRdb passed the reads through MiXCR, listing each CDR3 protein once. The sample holds tens of thousands of distinct CDR3 sequences, over 20% seen once. The source is a human donor in good health (CMV status not recorded). Some clones in this sample may be carry-over from other donors' samples. The sequencing here drew on CD8+ T cells from cultured PBMCs, taken from culture after CMV antigen stimulation. The chain recombines TRBV6-5 with TRBJ1-6; D is undetermined. This chain's CDR3 is CASNDTIPSSYNSPLHF. The DNA for the CDR3 is TGTGCCAGCAATGACACCATCCCGAGCTCCTATAATTCACCCCTCCACTTT.